One and the same sample provided the 18 T cell receptor beta chains below, sequenced in a study of tissue T cells after allogeneic stem cell transplantation. The repertoire was sequenced with immunoSEQ multiplex PCR; TCRdb's copy has only in-frame clones and lacks some. Here the sample spans over a thousand clones, around 45% being singletons. As for time point: mouse harvest day 14 after allogeneic transplant. The graft held 10^6 splenic CD5+ T cells and 10^7 T-cell-depleted bone marrow cells. The sequencing input was liver tissue. The receptors shown here come from a female BALB/c mouse given C57BL/6 T cells with graft-versus-host disease after an allogeneic hematopoietic cell transplant.

With regard to this clone: Here the gene names and germline are mouse. Read coverage stops 1 residue before the CDR3 terminus; the germline J gene supplies the remainder. The chain links TRBV1 to TRBJ1-2; TRBD1 matches 11 bases. J lost 2 bases, V lost 3 bases, and 2 bases had no gene match. Germline assignment: CDR1 NSQYPW and CDR2 LRSPGD (reference sequence). The CDR3 length is 15 residues. Incomplete CDR3 DNA: TGCACCTGCAGTGCCCGGGACAGGGGGAACTCCGACTACACC. Translated: CTCSARDRGNSDYT. The entire CDR3 is CTCSARDRGNSDYTF.

This clone was picked up a small number of times. Genes and germline come from the mouse. The read finishes 1 residue shy of the CDR3 end, and the germline J gene is used to complete it. The V and J genes are TRBV16 and TRBJ1-1; the D is unclear. Germline CDR1 and CDR2: SGHSA and FRNQAP. This CDR3 has 12 residues. V gave up 3 bases and J gave up 7 bases, with 9 bases separating them. The DNA read from the CDR3 is TGTGCAAGCAGCTTCGGAGCGGGAGAAGTCTTC. This translates into CASSFGAGEVF. The CDR3 reads in full as CASSFGAGEVFF.

Details on this clone: Gene names and germline match the mouse. Coverage ceases 1 residue before the CDR3 finishes, and the germline J gene fills in the end. The J gene is TRBJ2-4, the V gene TRBV1; D call uncertain. Germline CDR1 NSQYPW, CDR2 LRSPGD (reference sequence). V dropped 0 bases and J dropped 0 bases, with 10 bases sitting between them. This CDR3 spans 16 amino acids. The covered CDR3 bases are TGCACCTGCAGTGCAGAAGTCCGGGCTAGTCAAAACACCTTGTAC. This sequence encodes CTCSAEVRASQNTLY. The full CDR3 reads CTCSAEVRASQNTLYF.

As to this clone: Mouse gene names and germline throughout. The CDR3 is cut off 1 residue early in the read; its end comes from the germline J gene. The chain carries TRBV13-1 and TRBJ2-1; TRBD1 or TRBD2 may be the D gene (5 bases each). This CDR3 is built from 14 residues. V was shortened by 5 bases and J by 3 bases, with 12 bases between the two germline ends. The germline V gene has CDR1 NSHNY and CDR2 SYGAGN. CDR3 bases read: TGTGCCAGCAGAAGGGCCGGGGGCTATGCTGAGCAGTTC. It encodes CASRRAGGYAEQF. The whole CDR3 region reads CASRRAGGYAEQFF.

As for this clone: Mouse names are used for the genes. From the germline J gene comes the end of the CDR3, since the read stops 1 residue before it. The chain recombines TRBV13-1 with TRBJ1-3, with D possibly TRBD1 on 5 matching bases. Germline V gene data show CDR1 as NSHNY and CDR2 as SYGAGN. Trimming took 3 bases from V and 0 from J, leaving 7 bases between them. There are 14 residues in the CDR3. The CDR3 loop is CASSGGDSGNTLYF. The covered CDR3 bases are TGTGCCAGCAGTGGGGGGGATTCTGGAAATACGCTCTAT.

Remarks on this clone: Gene names refer to mouse genes. The read gets to within 1 residue of the CDR3 end, and the germline J gene fills in the rest. The V and J genes are TRBV3 and TRBJ2-1; TRBD2 matches at 14 bases. From germline, CDR1 is SNHLY and CDR2 FYNGKV (reference sequence). V shed 4 bases and J 7 bases; nucleotides not matched to a gene: 0. CDR3 length equals 14 residues. The CDR3 protein is CASSWDWGGAEQFF. The DNA read from the CDR3 is TGTGCCAGCAGCTGGGACTGGGGGGGCGCTGAGCAGTTC.

Worth noting for this clone: Gene names and germline refer to mouse. The read halts 1 residue ahead of the CDR3 end, with the missing end drawn from the germline J gene. This chain connects TRBV26 to TRBJ2-4, with TRBD1 matching 7 bases. The CDR3 extends over 14 amino acids. Germline lookup yields CDR1 KGHPV and CDR2 FQNQEV (reference sequence). With V trimmed by 6 bases and J by 4 bases, 7 bases remained unmatched. CDR3 sequence reads: CASSPGQQKNTLYF. CDR3 bases read: TGTGCCAGCAGCCCGGGACAGCAAAAAAACACCTTGTAC.

Regarding this clone: Here the gene names and germline are mouse. The read terminates 1 residue before the CDR3 end, so the remaining end is supplied by the germline J gene. This sequence joins TRBV23 and TRBJ2-7; the table calls TRBD1, which could not be checked here. The germline gives CDR1 KGHTA, CDR2 FQNQQP. This CDR3 is built from 14 residues. Here the CDR3 reads CSSSQSQGSYEQYF. The DNA read from the CDR3 is TGCTCCAGCAGTCAATCGCAGGGCTCCTATGAACAGTAC.

Of note for this clone: Germline and genes here are mouse. The DNA ends 1 residue before the CDR3 does, and the rest of the CDR3 is filled in from the germline J gene. This chain links TRBV31 with TRBJ2-1, with 12 bases lining up with TRBD1. J gave up 6 bases and V 0 bases, and 3 bases lay outside the gene matches. The CDR3 is 15 amino acids. The germline V gene encodes CDR1 GKSSPN and CDR2 SITVG. CDR3 DNA, as far as it was read: TGTGCCTGGAGTCTCCGGGACAGGGGGCTTGCTGAGCAGTTC. Its protein product is CAWSLRDRGLAEQF. The complete CDR3 reads CAWSLRDRGLAEQFF.

To note about this clone: The listed genes are named as in mouse. Read data end 1 residue before the CDR3 end; the end is taken from the germline J gene. The chain couples TRBV13-2 to TRBJ1-1, with D possibly TRBD1 on 5 matching bases. CDR3 length: 13 residues. Germline assignment: CDR1 NNHNN and CDR2 SYGAGS (reference sequence). V shed 5 bases and J shed 1 base, with 9 bases lying between them. The CDR3 spells CASGATVNTEVFF. The covered CDR3 bases are TGTGCCAGCGGGGCGACAGTAAACACAGAAGTCTTC.

This clone was seen only a few times. Gene names and germline refer to mouse. The observed sequence ends 1 residue before the CDR3 terminus, with the missing tail filled in from the germline J gene. V usage is TRBV16 and J usage is TRBJ1-3, with D possibly matching TRBD1 (5 bases). V was shortened by 0 bases and J by 0 bases, with 6 bases between the two germline ends. The CDR3 length is 15 residues. The V gene's germline CDR1 is SGHSA and CDR2 FRNQAP. CDR3 bases read: TGTGCAAGCAGCTTAGATGGGGGTTCTGGAAATACGCTCTAT. Translated, it gives CASSLDGGSGNTLY. The whole CDR3 sequence reads CASSLDGGSGNTLYF.

Comment on this clone: The gene symbols are mouse symbols. The read halts 1 residue ahead of the CDR3 end, with the missing end drawn from the germline J gene. This sequence joins TRBV15 and TRBJ2-1; 12 nucleotides align to TRBD2. V trimming: 4 bases; J trimming: 7 bases; junction bases outside the gene matches: 5. The CDR3 runs 15 residues. The germline gives CDR1 SGHND, CDR2 FRSKSL. Incomplete CDR3 DNA: TGTGCCAGCAGTTGGGACTGGGGGGTTGACGCTGAGCAGTTC. Translation gives CASSWDWGVDAEQF. The entire CDR3 is CASSWDWGVDAEQFF.

Note on this clone: Gene and germline names: mouse. The sequence runs out 1 residue before the end of the CDR3; the remainder is reconstructed from the germline J gene. The chain links TRBV15 to TRBJ2-5, with D possibly TRBD2 on 6 matching bases. The germline CDR1 and CDR2 sequences are SGHND and FRSKSL. Deletions cut 3 bases from V and 3 bases from J, with 10 bases between. The CDR3 length is 14 residues. The CDR3 loop is CASSFSGVQDTQYF. The covered CDR3 bases are TGTGCCAGCAGTTTTTCTGGGGTTCAAGACACCCAGTAC.

Points on this clone: The gene symbols are mouse symbols. Incomplete CDR3 DNA: TGTGGTGCTAGGGACACAAACTCCGACTACACC. This translates into CGARDTNSDYT. The full-length CDR3 reads as CGARDTNSDYTF. The chain is built from TRBV20 and TRBJ1-2; D is undetermined. The CDR3 is cut off 1 residue early in the read; its end comes from the germline J gene. Germline CDR1 reads GFQATS; CDR2 reads STVNSAI. The length of the CDR3 is 12 residues. With 0 bases removed from V and 0 bases from J, the gap between germline ends came to 2 bases.

Remarks on this clone: Genes and germline come from the mouse. Read sequence stops 1 residue before the CDR3 end, and the germline J gene provides the missing end. The chain has TRBV29 and TRBJ1-4; the D is unclear. CDR1 and CDR2 from the germline V gene are MSHET and SYDVDS. Deletions cut 4 bases from V and 6 bases from J, with 3 bases between. This CDR3 has 11 residues. The CDR3 is CASSSDERLFF. The part of the CDR3 DNA that was read is TGTGCTAGCAGTTCAGACGAAAGATTATTT.

This clone was seen just once. Any gene name here is a mouse gene name. The CDR3 is cut off 1 residue early in the read; its end comes from the germline J gene. The rearrangement links TRBV26 to TRBJ1-1, with TRBD1 matching 8 bases. Trimming took 6 bases from V and 1 from J; bases not matched to a gene: 7. From germline, CDR1 is KGHPV and CDR2 FQNQEV (reference sequence). CDR3 length: 15 residues. The sequenced CDR3 bases are TGTGCCAGCAGCCGAGTGCAGGGGGCGAACACAGAAGTCTTC. Protein: CASSRVQGANTEVF. The full CDR3 protein is CASSRVQGANTEVFF.

In the case of this clone: Germline and genes: mouse. The CDR3 end lies 1 residue beyond the end of the read and is filled in from the germline J gene. The chain carries TRBV13-3 and TRBJ2-7; 11 bases line up with TRBD1. The V gene end was trimmed by 4 bases and the J gene end by 3 bases; junction bases not matched to a gene: 3. The CDR3 contains 14 residues. Germline CDR1 is NNHDY and CDR2 is SYVADS. CDR3 region: CASSPGTGGYEQYF. The DNA read from the CDR3 is TGTGCCAGCAGTCCCGGGACAGGGGGCTATGAACAGTAC.

This clone was counted a few times. The genes and germline here are from mouse. From the germline J gene comes the end of the CDR3, since the read stops 1 residue before it. The rearrangement uses TRBV12-2 and TRBJ1-2; TRBD1 matches 9 bases. The CDR3 totals 15 residues. Trimming cost V 0 bases and J 2 bases; bases outside gene matches: 3. Germline assignment: CDR1 SGHLS and CDR2 HYDKME. The CDR3 DNA, read in part, is TGTGCCAGCTCTCTCCCGACAGGGGGGAACTCCGACTACACC. This encodes CASSLPTGGNSDYT. The whole CDR3 reads CASSLPTGGNSDYTF. The entire variable domain, with the rest obtained from reference TRBV12-2 and TRBJ1-2, is as follows: NSGVVQSPRYIIKGKGERSILKCIPISGHLSVAWYQQTQGQELKFFIQHYDKMERDKGNLPSRFSVQQFDDYHSEMNMSALELEDSAVYFCASSLPTGGNSDYTFGSGTRLLVI.